Sequencing of this TCR beta chain was carried out in a study of blood T cell repertoires in COVID-19. Looking at the study overall: From the United States, Italy and Spain came samples of acute and convalescent COVID-19.

Produced via immunoSEQ multiplex PCR; TCRdb's table is partial and in-frame only. The sample shows 45,000 to 50,000 clones, approximately 83% of them seen only once. The CDR3 is 13 amino acids. V trimming: 3 bases; J trimming: 5 bases; junction bases outside the gene matches: 1. From germline, CDR1 is SGHTA and CDR2 FQGNSA. The sequence was collected from a man aged 80 or over in a cohort sampled during active COVID-19. Input material: peripheral blood. V is TRBV7-2 and J is TRBJ2-1, with 7 positions matching TRBD1. The DNA for the CDR3 is TGTGCCAGCAGCTTCACAGGGGACAATGAGCAGTTCTTC. It encodes CASSFTGDNEQFF.